This TCR beta chain is from a study of human T cells and chemical hapten exposure. TCRdb reanalysed the RACE reads using MiXCR and keeps one entry per CDR3 protein. The table records about 120,000 distinct CDR3 sequences, roughly 14% of them present only once. V was cut by 1 base and J by 4 bases, with 9 bases left in between. Germline loops: CDR1 SEHNR, CDR2 FQNEAQ (reference sequence). There are 14 residues in the CDR3. Time point of the sample: pre-sensitization, week 0. As to treatment: therapeutic diphenylcyclopropenone sensitization with weekly scalp DPC. The TCR was taken from a woman under 30 with alopecia areata. Some clones in this sample may be carry-over from other donors' samples. The input for sequencing was whole blood, taken in connection with sensitization to the hapten diphenylcyclopropenone (DPC). The J gene is TRBJ2-3, the V gene TRBV7-9; D is unclear. CDR3 DNA: TGTGCCAGCAGCTTAGATAGCCGAGCAGATACGCAGTATTTT. This translates into CASSLDSRADTQYF.